Given below is one T cell receptor (beta chain) in context. This entry belongs to a study of blood T cell repertoires in COVID-19. Generated by immunoSEQ multiplex PCR, the TCRdb table keeps only in-frame clones and is missing some. The table has 250,000 or so clones, roughly 90% seen once. The origin of this receptor is a man aged 35-49 years who had been exposed to COVID-19. Material for sequencing was PBMCs or T cells enriched from blood (not recorded which).

CDR3 bases: TGTGCCAGCAGCAACGTCCGTGAGGGAGCGGGGTGTGAGACCCAGTACTTC. Its protein product is CASSNVREGAGCETQYF. The rearrangement links TRBV21-1 to TRBJ2-5; the listed D gene, TRBD2, was not tested against the DNA. TRBV21-1 is deemed a pseudogene. This CDR3 has 17 residues.